This TCR beta chain was captured by sequencing in a study of response to subunit inactivated influenza vaccine. Germline CDR1 and CDR2: DFQATT and SNEGSKA (reference sequence). V was pared by 6 bases and J by 5 bases, with 6 bases of the junction left unmatched. This CDR3 is built from 12 residues. TCRdb analysed the RT-PCR reads with MiXCR anew, one entry per CDR3 protein. The sample shows 400,000 to 550,000 distinct CDR3 sequences, approximately 24% of them seen only once. This chain links TRBV20-1 with TRBJ2-5, with TRBD1 matching 7 bases. Sequences were derived from CD4+ T cells sorted from PBMCs, sampled more than 4 days after vaccination. The TCR originated in a man in his fifties who received an inactivated influenza vaccine. The CDR3, as DNA: TGCAGTGCCACAGGGGTAAAGGAGACCCAGTACTTC. This sequence encodes CSATGVKETQYF.